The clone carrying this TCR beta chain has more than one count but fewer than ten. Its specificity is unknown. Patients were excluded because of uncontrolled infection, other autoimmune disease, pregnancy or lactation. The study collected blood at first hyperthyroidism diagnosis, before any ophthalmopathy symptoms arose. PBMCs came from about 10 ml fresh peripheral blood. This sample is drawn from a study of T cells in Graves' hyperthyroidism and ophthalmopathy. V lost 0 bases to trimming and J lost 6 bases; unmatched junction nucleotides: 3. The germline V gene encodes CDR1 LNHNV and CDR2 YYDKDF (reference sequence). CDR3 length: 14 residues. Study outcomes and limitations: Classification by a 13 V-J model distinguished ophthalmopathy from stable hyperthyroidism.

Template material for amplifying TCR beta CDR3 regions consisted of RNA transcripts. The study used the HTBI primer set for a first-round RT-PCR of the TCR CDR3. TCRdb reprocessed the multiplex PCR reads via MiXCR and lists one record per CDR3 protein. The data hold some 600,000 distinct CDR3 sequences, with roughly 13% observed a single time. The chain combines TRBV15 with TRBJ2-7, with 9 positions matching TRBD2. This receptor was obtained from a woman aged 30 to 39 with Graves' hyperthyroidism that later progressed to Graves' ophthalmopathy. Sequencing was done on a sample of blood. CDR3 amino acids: CATSRDTAGGEQYF. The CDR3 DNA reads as TGTGCCACCAGCAGAGATACAGCGGGAGGCGAGCAGTACTTC.